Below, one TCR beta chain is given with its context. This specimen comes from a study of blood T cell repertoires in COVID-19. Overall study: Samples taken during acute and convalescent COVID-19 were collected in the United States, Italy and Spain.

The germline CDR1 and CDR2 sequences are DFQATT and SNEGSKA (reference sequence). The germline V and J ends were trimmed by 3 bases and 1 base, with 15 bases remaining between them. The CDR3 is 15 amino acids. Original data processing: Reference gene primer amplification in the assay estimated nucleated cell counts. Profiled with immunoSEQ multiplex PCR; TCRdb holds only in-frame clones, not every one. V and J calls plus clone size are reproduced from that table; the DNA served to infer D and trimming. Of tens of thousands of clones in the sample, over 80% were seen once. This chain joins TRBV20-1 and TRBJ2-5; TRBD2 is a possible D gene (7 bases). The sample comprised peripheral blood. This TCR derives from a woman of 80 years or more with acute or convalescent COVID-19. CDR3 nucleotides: TGCAGTGCTAGTGGCCGGGGGGCTTTCCAAGAGACCCAGTACTTC. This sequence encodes CSASGRGAFQETQYF.